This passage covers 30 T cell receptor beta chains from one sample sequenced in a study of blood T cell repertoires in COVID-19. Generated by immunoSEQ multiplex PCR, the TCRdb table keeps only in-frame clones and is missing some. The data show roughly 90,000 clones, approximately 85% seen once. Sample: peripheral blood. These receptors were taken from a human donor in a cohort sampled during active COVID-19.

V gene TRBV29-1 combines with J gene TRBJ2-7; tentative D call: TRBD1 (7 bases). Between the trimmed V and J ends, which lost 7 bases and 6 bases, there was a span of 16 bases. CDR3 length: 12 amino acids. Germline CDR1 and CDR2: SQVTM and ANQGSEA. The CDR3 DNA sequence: TGCAGCGGCGGGGACAGAATCGCCGAGCAGTACTTC. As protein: CSGGDRIAEQYF.

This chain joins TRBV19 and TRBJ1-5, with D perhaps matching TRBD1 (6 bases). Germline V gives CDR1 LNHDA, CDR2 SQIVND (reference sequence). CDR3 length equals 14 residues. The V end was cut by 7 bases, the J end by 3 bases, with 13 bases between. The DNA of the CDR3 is TGTGCCAGTACCGAACAGGGTCTCAATCAGCCCCAGCATTTT. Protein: CASTEQGLNQPQHF.

The CDR3 loop is CSVARGGGGELFF. CDR3 coding DNA: TGCAGCGTTGCTAGGGGAGGTGGCGGGGAGCTGTTTTTT. The chain uses TRBV29-1 and TRBJ2-2, with D possibly matching TRBD2 (6 bases). V dropped 4 bases and J dropped 7 bases, with 13 bases sitting between them. CDR1 and CDR2 from the germline V gene are SQVTM and ANQGSEA. This CDR3 is built from 13 residues.

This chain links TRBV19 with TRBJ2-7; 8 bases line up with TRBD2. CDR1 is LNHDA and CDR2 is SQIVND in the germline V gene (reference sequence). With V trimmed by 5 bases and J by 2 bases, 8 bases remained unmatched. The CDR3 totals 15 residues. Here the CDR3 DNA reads TGTGCCAGTAGTCCCGGGACTAGGCTTCCCTACGAGCAGTACTTC. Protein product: CASSPGTRLPYEQYF.

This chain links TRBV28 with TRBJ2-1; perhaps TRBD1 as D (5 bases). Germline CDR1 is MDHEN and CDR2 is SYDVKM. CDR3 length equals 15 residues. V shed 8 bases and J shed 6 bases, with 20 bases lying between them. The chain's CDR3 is CASGAPTLGFNEQFF. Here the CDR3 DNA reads TGTGCCAGCGGGGCTCCAACCTTAGGATTCAATGAGCAGTTCTTC.

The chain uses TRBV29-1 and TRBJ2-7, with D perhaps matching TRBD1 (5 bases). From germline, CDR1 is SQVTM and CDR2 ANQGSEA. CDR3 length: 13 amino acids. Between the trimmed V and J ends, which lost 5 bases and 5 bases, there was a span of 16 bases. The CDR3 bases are TGCAGCGTTCAGCAGGGTGGTTGGAACGAGCAGTACTTC. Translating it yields CSVQQGGWNEQYF.

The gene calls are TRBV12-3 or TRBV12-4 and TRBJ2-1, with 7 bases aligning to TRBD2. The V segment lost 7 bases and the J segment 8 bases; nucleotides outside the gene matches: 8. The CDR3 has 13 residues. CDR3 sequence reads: CASILGGSYEQFF. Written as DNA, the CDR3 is TGTGCCAGCATATTGGGCGGGAGTTATGAGCAGTTCTTC.

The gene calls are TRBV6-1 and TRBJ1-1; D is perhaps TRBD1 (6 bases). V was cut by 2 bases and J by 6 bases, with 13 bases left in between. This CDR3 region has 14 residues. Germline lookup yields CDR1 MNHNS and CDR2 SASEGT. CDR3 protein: CASSETGGVAEAFF. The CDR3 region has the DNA TGTGCCAGCAGTGAAACGGGGGGCGTCGCTGAAGCTTTCTTT.

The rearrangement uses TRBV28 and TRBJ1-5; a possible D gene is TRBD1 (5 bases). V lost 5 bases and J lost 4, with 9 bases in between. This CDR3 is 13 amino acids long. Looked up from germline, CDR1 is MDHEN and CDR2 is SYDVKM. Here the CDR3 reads CASSGDSNQPQHF. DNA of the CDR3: TGTGCCAGCAGTGGGGACTCGAATCAGCCCCAGCATTTT.

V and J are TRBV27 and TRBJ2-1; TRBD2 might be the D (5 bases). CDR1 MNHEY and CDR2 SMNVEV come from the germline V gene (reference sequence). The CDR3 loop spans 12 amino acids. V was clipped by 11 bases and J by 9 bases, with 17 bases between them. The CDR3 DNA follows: TGTGCCGCGGGTGCGAGAAGAAGTGAGCAGTTCTTC. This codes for CAAGARRSEQFF.

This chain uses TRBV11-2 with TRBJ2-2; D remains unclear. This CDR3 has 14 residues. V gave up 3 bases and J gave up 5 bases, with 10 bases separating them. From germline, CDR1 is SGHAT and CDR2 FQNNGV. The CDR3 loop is CASSFMRRTGELFF. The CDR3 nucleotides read TGTGCCAGCAGCTTTATGCGTCGAACCGGGGAGCTGTTTTTT.

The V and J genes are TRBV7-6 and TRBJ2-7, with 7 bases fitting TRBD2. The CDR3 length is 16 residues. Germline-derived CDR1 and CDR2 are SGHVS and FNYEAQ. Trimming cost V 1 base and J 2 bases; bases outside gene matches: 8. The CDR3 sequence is CASSLGGSGWAYEQYF. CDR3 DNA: TGTGCCAGCAGCTTAGGAGGTAGCGGGTGGGCCTACGAGCAGTACTTC.

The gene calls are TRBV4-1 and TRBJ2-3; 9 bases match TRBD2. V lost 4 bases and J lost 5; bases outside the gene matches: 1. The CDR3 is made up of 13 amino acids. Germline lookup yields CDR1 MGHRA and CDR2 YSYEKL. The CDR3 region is CASSLAGVDTQYF. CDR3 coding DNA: TGCGCCAGCAGCCTAGCGGGAGTAGATACGCAGTATTTT.

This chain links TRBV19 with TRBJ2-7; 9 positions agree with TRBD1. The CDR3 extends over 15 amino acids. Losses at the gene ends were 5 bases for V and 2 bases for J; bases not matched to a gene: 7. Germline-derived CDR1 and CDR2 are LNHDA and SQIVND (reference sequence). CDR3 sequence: CASSPSGQGTYEQYF. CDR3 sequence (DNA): TGTGCCAGTAGTCCCTCGGGACAGGGAACCTACGAGCAGTACTTC.

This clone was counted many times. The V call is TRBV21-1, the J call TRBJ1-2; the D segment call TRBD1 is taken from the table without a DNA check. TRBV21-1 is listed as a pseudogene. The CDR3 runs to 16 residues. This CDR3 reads CASLGYRVSIGYGYTF. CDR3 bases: TGTGCCAGCTTGGGGTACAGGGTAAGCATAGGATATGGCTACACCTTC.

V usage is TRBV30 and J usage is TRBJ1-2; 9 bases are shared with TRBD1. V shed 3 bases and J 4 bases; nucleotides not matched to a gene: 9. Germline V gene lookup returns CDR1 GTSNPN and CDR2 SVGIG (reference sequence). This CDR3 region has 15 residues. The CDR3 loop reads CAWRLAGTGPYGYTF. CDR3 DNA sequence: TGTGCCTGGAGACTCGCCGGGACAGGGCCCTATGGCTACACCTTC.

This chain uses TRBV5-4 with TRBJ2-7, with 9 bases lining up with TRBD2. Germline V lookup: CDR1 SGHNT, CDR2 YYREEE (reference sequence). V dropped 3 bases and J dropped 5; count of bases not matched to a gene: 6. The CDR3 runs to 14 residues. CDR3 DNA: TGTGCCAGCAGCTCCGTAGCGGGAGTAAACGAGCAGTACTTC. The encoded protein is CASSSVAGVNEQYF.

The CDR3 bases are TGTGCCAGCAGCTCCGCAGGGGACGGGGCCAATGAGCAGTTCTTC. Amino acid sequence: CASSSAGDGANEQFF. V is TRBV7-9 and J is TRBJ2-1; a possible D gene is TRBD1 (6 bases). The germline CDR1 and CDR2 sequences are SEHNR and FQNEAQ (reference sequence). Between the trimmed V and J ends, which lost 4 bases and 6 bases, there was a span of 16 bases. The CDR3 runs to 15 residues.

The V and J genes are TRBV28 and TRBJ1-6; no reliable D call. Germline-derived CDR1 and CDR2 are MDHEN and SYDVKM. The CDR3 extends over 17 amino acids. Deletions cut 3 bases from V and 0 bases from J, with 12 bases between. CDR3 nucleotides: TGTGCCAGCAGTTTTGTGGGCCTGAGCTCCTATAATTCACCCCTCCACTTT. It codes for CASSFVGLSSYNSPLHF. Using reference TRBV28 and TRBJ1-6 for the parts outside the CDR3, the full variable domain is DVKVTQSSRYLVKRTGEKVFLECVQDMDHENMFWYRQDPGLGLRLIYFSYDVKMKEKGDIPEGYSVSREKKERFSLILESASTNQTSMYLCASSFVGLSSYNSPLHFGNGTRLTVT.

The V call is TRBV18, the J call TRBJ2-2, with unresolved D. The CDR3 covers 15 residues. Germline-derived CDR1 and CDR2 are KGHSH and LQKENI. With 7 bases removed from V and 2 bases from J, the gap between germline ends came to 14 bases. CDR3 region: CASLRERSNTGELFF. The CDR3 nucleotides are TGTGCCAGCTTGAGAGAGAGATCCAACACCGGGGAGCTGTTTTTT.

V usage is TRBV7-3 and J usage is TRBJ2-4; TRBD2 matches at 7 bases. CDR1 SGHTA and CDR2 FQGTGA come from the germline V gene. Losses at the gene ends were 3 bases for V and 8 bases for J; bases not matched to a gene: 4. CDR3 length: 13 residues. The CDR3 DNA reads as TGTGCCAGCAGCTTGACTCGGGGGGACATTCAGTACTTC. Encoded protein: CASSLTRGDIQYF.

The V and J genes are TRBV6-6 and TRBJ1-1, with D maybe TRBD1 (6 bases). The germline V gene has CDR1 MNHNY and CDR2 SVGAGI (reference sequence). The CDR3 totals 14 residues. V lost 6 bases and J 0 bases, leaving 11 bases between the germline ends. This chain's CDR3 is CASRIGQMNTEAFF. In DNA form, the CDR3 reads TGTGCCAGCAGGATCGGACAGATGAACACTGAAGCTTTCTTT.

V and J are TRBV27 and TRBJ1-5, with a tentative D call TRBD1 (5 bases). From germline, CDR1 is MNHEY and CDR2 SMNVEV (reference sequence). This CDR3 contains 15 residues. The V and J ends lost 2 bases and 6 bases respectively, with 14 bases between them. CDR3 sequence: CASSLGGQGGQPQHF. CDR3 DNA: TGTGCCAGCAGTTTAGGCGGGCAGGGAGGTCAGCCCCAGCATTTT.

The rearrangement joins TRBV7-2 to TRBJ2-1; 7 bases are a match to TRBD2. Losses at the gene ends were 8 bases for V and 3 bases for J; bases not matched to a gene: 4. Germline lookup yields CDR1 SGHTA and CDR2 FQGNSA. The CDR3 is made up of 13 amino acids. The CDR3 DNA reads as TGTGCCAGCGCAGCGGGATTCTACAATGAGCAGTTCTTC. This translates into CASAAGFYNEQFF. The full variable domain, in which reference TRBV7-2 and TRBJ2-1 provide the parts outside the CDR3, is GAGVSQSPSNKVTEKGKDVELRCDPISGHTALYWYRQSLGQGLEFLIYFQGNSAPDKSGLPSDRFSAERTGGSVSTLTIQRTQQEDSAVYLCASAAGFYNEQFFGPGTRLTVL.

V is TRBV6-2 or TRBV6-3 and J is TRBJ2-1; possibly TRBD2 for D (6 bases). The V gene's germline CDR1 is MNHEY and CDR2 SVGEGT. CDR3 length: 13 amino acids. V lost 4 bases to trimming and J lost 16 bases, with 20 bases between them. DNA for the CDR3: TGTGCCAGCAGTTGGACCCAAACGGGGGTCAGTTTCTTC. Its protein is CASSWTQTGVSFF.

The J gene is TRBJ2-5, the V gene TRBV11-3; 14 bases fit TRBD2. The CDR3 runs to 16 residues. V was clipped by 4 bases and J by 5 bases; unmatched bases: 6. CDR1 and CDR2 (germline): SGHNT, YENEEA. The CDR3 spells CASSSGLAGGRETQYF. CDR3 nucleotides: TGTGCCAGCAGCTCAGGACTAGCGGGGGGTCGGGAGACCCAGTACTTC.

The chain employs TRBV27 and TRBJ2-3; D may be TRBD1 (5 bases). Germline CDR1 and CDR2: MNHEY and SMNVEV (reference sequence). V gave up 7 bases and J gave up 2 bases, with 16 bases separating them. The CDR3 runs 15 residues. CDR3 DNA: TGTGCCAGCACCGACAGATTCCTCGACACAGATACGCAGTATTTT. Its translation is CASTDRFLDTDTQYF.

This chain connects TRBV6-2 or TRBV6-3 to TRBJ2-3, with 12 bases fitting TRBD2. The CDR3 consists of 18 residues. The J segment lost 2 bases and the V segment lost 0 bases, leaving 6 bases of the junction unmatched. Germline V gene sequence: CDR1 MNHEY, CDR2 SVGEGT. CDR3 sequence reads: CASSYSSGTSGYTDTQYF. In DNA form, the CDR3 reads TGTGCCAGCAGTTACTCGTCCGGGACTAGCGGGTACACAGATACGCAGTATTTT.

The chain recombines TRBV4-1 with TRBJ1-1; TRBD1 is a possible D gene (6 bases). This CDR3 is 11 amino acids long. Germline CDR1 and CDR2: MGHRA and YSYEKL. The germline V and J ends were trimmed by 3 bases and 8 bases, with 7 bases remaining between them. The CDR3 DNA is TGCGCCAGCAGCCAGGGGGCGGAAGCTTTCTTT. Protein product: CASSQGAEAFF.

CDR3 sequence reads: CASSLQAGAGELFF. CDR3 DNA sequence: TGTGCCAGCAGCTTACAGGCAGGGGCCGGGGAGCTGTTTTTT. V usage is TRBV7-6 and J usage is TRBJ2-2, with a tentative D call TRBD1 (6 bases). The CDR3 has 14 amino acids. V lost 2 bases, J lost 6 bases, and 10 bases lay in between. The germline gives CDR1 SGHVS, CDR2 FNYEAQ. The variable domain in full, with the rest retrieved from reference TRBV7-6 and TRBJ2-2, is GAGVSQSPRYKVTKRGQDVALRCDPISGHVSLYWYRQALGQGPEFLTYFNYEAQQDKSGLPNDRFSAERPEGSISTLTIQRTEQRDSAMYRCASSLQAGAGELFFGEGSRLTVL.